This T cell receptor beta chain was documented in a study of technical replicates of blood from a few donors. CDR3 length equals 14 residues. CDR1 and CDR2 from the germline V gene are KGHSH and LQKENI. The V and J ends lost 8 bases and 5 bases, in that order; junction bases with no gene match: 5. The table came from immunoSEQ multiplex PCR; TCRdb's copy has only in-frame clones and leaves some out. The repertoire has about 56,000 clones, about 93% of them found once; the top ten carry 4.2%. The TCR was taken from a human donor in good health. Some clones in this sample may be carry-over from other donors' samples. The V gene is TRBV18, the J gene TRBJ2-1, with 11 bases identical to TRBD2. The sequenced sample was PBMCs. The CDR3 DNA sequence: TGTGCCAGCCTCCCGGGACTAGCGGACAATGAGCAGTTCTTC. It is translated as CASLPGLADNEQFF.